These 5 T cell receptor beta chains share one sample of origin, sequenced in a study of blood T cell repertoires in COVID-19. Here immunoSEQ multiplex PCR was the method, and the copy in TCRdb shows in-frame clones only, minus some. The sample holds some 250,000 clones, roughly 88% seen once. The source material was peripheral blood. The receptors were sampled from a woman younger than 45 with acute or convalescent COVID-19.

The rearrangement joins TRBV11-2 to TRBJ2-7, with 8 bases matching TRBD1. Germline CDR1 reads SGHAT; CDR2 reads FQNNGV. This CDR3 contains 15 residues. With 5 bases clipped from V and 4 bases from J, the junction kept 10 bases outside the gene matches. CDR3 amino acids: CASSTPRDRSYEQYF. The CDR3 DNA follows: TGTGCCAGCAGCACACCCCGGGACAGGTCTTACGAGCAGTACTTC.

This chain joins TRBV5-1 and TRBJ2-5; TRBD2 aligns across 9 bases. Germline V gene lookup returns CDR1 SGHRS and CDR2 YFSETQ. With 0 bases clipped from V and 5 bases from J, the junction kept 8 bases outside the gene matches. CDR3 length equals 16 residues. CDR3 nucleotides: TGCGCCAGCAGCTTGGAGGGTAGCGGGAGTTGGGAGACCCAGTACTTC. Amino acids: CASSLEGSGSWETQYF.

V is TRBV6-4 and J is TRBJ2-1; 13 bases are shared with TRBD2. The CDR3 contains 15 residues. The germline V gene encodes CDR1 MRHNA and CDR2 SNTAGT. V gave up 5 bases and J gave up 4 bases; unmatched junction bases: 2. CDR3 sequence reads: CASSRGLAGYNEQFF. Here the CDR3 DNA reads TGTGCCAGCAGTAGGGGACTAGCGGGGTACAATGAGCAGTTCTTC.

This chain links TRBV7-2 with TRBJ2-7, with 7 positions matching TRBD2. The trim removed 6 bases at V and 2 bases at J, leaving 10 bases unmatched. Germline loops: CDR1 SGHTA, CDR2 FQGNSA. The CDR3 spans 15 residues. The CDR3 protein is CASSFSGPLTYEQYF. The CDR3 bases are TGTGCCAGCAGTTTTAGCGGGCCACTGACCTACGAGCAGTACTTC.

The chain employs TRBV30 and TRBJ1-2; D gene uncertain. The CDR3 loop spans 11 amino acids. Germline V gene data show CDR1 as GTSNPN and CDR2 as SVGIG (reference sequence). Trimming stripped 2 bases from V and 12 bases from J, with 13 bases between. CDR3 DNA: TGTGCCTGGAGTCCAGGACTGCGGCACACCTTC. This gives the protein CAWSPGLRHTF.